The clone carrying this T cell receptor beta chain was seen many times. This specimen comes from a study of immune characterization of retroperitoneal liposarcoma. The CDR3 is 14 amino acids. TCRdb called the PCR reads again in MiXCR, with one record for every CDR3 protein. Of over 9,000 distinct CDR3 sequences in the sample, about 26% were seen once. This clonotype was obtained from a female donor with retroperitoneal liposarcoma. Sequencing input: tumor tissue. This chain links TRBV12-3 or TRBV12-4 with TRBJ2-5, with TRBD1 matching over 7 bases. The J call may be faulty, since TRBJ2-7 better matches the DNA end. The CDR3 spells CASSLRDSSPEQYF. CDR3 in DNA: TGTGCCAGCAGTTTAAGGGACAGTAGCCCCGAGCAGTACTTC.